Included here is one TCR beta chain sequence, with context. Antigen: not known. This sample stems from a study of T cells in Graves' hyperthyroidism and ophthalmopathy. Study in general: Before treatment of any kind, peripheral blood was taken at initial diagnosis.

Findings of the study overall: Peripheral blood also featured most of the thyroid clonotypes expanded above 0.001.

This CDR3 spans 12 amino acids. CDR1 and CDR2 (germline): MDHEN, SYDVKM. The V end was cut by 10 bases, the J end by 3 bases, with 12 bases between. Criteria for exclusion of patients were uncontrolled infection, other autoimmune disease, pregnancy or lactation. Diagnoses rested on clinical symptoms, serum thyroxine and TRAb, thyroid ultrasound and orbital computed tomography. RNA transcripts were the template for amplifying TCR beta CDR3 regions. The TCR CDR3 was amplified in a first-round RT-PCR using the HTBI primer set. TCRdb recomputed calls from the multiplex PCR reads with MiXCR, one row per CDR3 protein. In the table there are a few hundred thousand distinct CDR3 sequences, about 16% of which are singletons.

The receptor was isolated from a woman in her twenties or thirties with Graves' hyperthyroidism. The rearrangement links TRBV28 to TRBJ1-1, with TRBD1 as a possible D gene (6 bases). Material for sequencing was blood. Here the CDR3 DNA reads TGTGCCATTACTACAGGGTACACTGAAGCTTTCTTT. It codes for CAITTGYTEAFF.